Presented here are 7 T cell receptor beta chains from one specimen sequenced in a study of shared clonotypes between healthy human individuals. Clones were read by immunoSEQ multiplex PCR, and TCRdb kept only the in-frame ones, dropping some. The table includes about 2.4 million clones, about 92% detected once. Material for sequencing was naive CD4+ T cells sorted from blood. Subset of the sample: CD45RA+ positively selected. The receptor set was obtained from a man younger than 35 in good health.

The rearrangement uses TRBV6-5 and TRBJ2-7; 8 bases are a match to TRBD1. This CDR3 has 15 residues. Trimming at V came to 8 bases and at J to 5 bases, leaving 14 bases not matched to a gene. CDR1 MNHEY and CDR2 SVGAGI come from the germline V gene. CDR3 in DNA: TGTGCCAGCTCCCCCCGGACAGGGTCCGAAAACGAGCAGTACTTC. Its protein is CASSPRTGSENEQYF.

CDR3 sequence: CASSVRTGSINEQYF. CDR3 DNA: TGTGCCAGCAGCGTTAGGACAGGGTCAATCAACGAGCAGTACTTC. The chain has TRBV2 and TRBJ2-7, with 8 bases matching TRBD1. Germline V CDR1 and CDR2: SNHLY, FYNNEI. Trimming cost V 6 bases and J 5 bases; bases outside gene matches: 12. This CDR3 has 15 amino acids.

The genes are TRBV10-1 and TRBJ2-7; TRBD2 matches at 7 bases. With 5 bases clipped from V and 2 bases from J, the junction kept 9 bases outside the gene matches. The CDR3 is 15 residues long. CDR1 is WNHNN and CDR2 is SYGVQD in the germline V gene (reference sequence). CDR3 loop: CASSPVAGGTYEQYF. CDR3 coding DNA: TGCGCCAGCAGTCCCGTAGCGGGCGGAACCTACGAGCAGTACTTC.

CDR3 sequence reads: CASSPLGTGSNTEAFF. CDR3 in DNA: TGTGCCAGCAGCCCACTAGGGACAGGGTCGAACACTGAAGCTTTCTTT. The chain uses TRBV7-2 and TRBJ1-1, with 9 bases lining up with TRBD1. Trimming cost V 5 bases and J 1 base; bases outside gene matches: 8. The CDR3 length is 16 residues. Germline CDR1 and CDR2: SGHTA and FQGNSA.

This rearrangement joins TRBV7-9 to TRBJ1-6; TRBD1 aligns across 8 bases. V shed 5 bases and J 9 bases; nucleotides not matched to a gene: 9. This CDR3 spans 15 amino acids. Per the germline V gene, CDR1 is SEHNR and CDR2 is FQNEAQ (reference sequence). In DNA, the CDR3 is TGTGCCAGCAGCCCGGGGGGCAGGGGGCTTTCACCCCTCCACTTT. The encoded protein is CASSPGGRGLSPLHF.

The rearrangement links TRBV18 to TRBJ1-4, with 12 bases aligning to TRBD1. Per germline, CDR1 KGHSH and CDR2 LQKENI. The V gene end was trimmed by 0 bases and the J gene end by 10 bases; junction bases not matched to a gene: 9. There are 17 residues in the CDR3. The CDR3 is CASSPPGTGGFSGKLFF. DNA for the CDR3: TGTGCCAGCTCACCACCCGGGACAGGGGGCTTTTCGGGAAAACTGTTTTTT.

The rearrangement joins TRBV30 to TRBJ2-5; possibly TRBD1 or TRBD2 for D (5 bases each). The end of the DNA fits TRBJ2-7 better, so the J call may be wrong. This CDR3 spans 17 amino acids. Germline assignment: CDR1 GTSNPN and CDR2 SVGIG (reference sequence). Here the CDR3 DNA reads TGTGCCTGGAGCGCCCTGTTCGCCGGGGCTAGCTCCTACGAGCAGTACTTC. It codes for CAWSALFAGASSYEQYF.